The source of this TCR beta chain is a study of cytomegalovirus exposure and HLA in healthy donors. In the study overall: Out of about 180 million T cells, an earlier analysis found around 110 million unique TCR beta sequences in total.

The PCR used 60 Vbeta and 13 Jbeta primers. Assay: immunoSEQ multiplex PCR; the TCRdb copy retains only in-frame clones and omits some. The sample lists under 55,000 clones, over 60% occurring once. Worth noting for this clone: Its specificity is unknown.

Trimming pared 5 bases from V and 2 bases from J, leaving 9 bases between. CDR1 and CDR2 from the germline V gene are SQVTM and ANQGSEA. This CDR3 spans 12 amino acids. General study findings and limits: Common viral pathogens seemed to be connected with several of the most significant clusters, according to a later analysis. Cytomegalovirus association was assigned to approximately 160 TCR beta chains.

This sequence originates from a man aged 25-45 years in good health and CMV-seropositive. The V gene is TRBV29-1, the J gene TRBJ1-2; D is perhaps TRBD1 (6 bases). Sequencing was carried out using PBMCs. The CDR3 is CSVLTGNYGYTF. CDR3 coding DNA: TGCAGCGTTCTAACAGGGAACTATGGCTACACCTTC. The entire variable domain, with the rest obtained from reference TRBV29-1 and TRBJ1-2, is as follows: SAVISQKPSRDICQRGTSLTIQCQVDSQVTMMFWYRQQPGQSLTLIATANQGSEATYESGFVIDKFPISRPNLTFSTLTVSNMSPEDSSIYLCSVLTGNYGYTFGSGTRLTVV.